This TCR beta chain was obtained from a study of T cells after yellow fever vaccination. As for the study in general: Preparing low-cell-number fractions relied on SMART-Seq v4 Ultra Low Input. Study-wide points: Overall, a small share of clonotypes was seen in both CD4 and CD8 compartments.

Germline V gives CDR1 MDHEN, CDR2 SYDVKM. CDR3 size: 11 residues. V was cut by 11 bases and J by 8 bases, with 14 bases left in between. In this sample, this clonotype turned up a few times. Its antigen is undetermined. Template switching with 5'RACE generated the TCR cDNA and added a universal primer site and UMIs. One entry per CDR3 protein results from TCRdb running MiXCR on the 5' RACE reads. The table lists 400,000 or so distinct CDR3 sequences, 6% to 8% of them singletons, with approximately 15% in the top ten. J is TRBJ2-3 and V is TRBV28, with D perhaps matching TRBD1 or TRBD2 (5 bases each). The receptor comes from a man aged 30-40 years who received the YFV17D yellow fever vaccine. The specimen comprised PBMCs, sampled 5 days after the yellow fever booster vaccination. CDR3: CASHGGGTQYF. The DNA for the CDR3 is TGTGCCTCCCATGGTGGGGGTACGCAGTATTTT.